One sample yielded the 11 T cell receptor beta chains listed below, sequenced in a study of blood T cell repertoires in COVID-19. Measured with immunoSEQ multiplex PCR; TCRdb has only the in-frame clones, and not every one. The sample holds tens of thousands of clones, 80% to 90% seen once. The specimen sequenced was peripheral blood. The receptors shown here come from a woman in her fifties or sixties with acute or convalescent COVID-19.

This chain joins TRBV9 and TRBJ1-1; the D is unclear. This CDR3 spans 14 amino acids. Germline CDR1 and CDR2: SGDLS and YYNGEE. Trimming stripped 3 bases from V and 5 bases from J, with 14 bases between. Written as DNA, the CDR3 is TGTGCCAGCAGCGCAGAGGCGAGAGATACTGAAGCTTTCTTT. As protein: CASSAEARDTEAFF.

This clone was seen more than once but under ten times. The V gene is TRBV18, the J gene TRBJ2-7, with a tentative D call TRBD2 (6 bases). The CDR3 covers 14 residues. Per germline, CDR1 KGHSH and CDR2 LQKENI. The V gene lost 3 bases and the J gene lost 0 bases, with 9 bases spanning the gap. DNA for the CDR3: TGTGCCAGCTCACCGGGGGAGGCCTCCTACGAGCAGTACTTC. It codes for CASSPGEASYEQYF.

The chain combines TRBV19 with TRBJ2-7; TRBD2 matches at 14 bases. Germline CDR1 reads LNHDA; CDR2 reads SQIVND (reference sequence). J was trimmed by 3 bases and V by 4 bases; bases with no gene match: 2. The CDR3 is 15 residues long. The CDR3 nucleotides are TGTGCCAGTAGTACCGGGACTAGCGGGAGCTACGAGCAGTACTTC. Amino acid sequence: CASSTGTSGSYEQYF.

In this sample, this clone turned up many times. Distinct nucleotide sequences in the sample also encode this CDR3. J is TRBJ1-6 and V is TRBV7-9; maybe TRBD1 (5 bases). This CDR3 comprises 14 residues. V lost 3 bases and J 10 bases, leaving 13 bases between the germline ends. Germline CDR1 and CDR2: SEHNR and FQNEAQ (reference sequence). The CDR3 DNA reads TGTGCCAGCAGCTTGGACCAGGGATCCTCACCCCTCCACTTT. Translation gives CASSLDQGSSPLHF.

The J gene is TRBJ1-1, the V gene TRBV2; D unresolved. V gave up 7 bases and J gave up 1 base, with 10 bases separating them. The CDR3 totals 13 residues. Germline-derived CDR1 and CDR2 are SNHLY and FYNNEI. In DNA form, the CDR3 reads TGTGCCAGCAAGAGGCAGAGGAACACTGAAGCTTTCTTT. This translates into CASKRQRNTEAFF.

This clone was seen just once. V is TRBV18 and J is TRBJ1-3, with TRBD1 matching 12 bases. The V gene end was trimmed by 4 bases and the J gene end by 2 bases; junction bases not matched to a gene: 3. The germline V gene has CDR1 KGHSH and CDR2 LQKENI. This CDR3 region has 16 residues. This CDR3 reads CASSHRDRGPGNTIYF. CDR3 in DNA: TGTGCCAGCTCACACCGGGACAGGGGGCCTGGAAACACCATATATTTT.

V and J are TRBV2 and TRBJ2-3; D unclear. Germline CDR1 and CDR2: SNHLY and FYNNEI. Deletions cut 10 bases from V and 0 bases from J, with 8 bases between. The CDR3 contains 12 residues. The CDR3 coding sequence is TGTGCCACCTCGGAGAGCACAGATACGCAGTATTTT. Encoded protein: CATSESTDTQYF.

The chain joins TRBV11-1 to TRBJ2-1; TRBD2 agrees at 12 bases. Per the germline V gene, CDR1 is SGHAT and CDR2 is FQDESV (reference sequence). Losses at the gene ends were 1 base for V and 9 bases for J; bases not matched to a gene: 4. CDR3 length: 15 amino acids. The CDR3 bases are TGTGCCAGCAGCTTAGGGACTAGCGGGATGGGTGAGCAGTTCTTC. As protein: CASSLGTSGMGEQFF.

CDR3 loop: CASSLSSGAYEQYF. The CDR3 nucleotides read TGTGCCAGCAGCTTAAGTAGCGGAGCCTACGAGCAGTACTTC. The chain couples TRBV7-6 to TRBJ2-7; TRBD2 might be the D (6 bases). CDR3 length: 14 residues. In germline, CDR1 is SGHVS, CDR2 FNYEAQ. V was cut by 2 bases and J by 2 bases, with 10 bases left in between.

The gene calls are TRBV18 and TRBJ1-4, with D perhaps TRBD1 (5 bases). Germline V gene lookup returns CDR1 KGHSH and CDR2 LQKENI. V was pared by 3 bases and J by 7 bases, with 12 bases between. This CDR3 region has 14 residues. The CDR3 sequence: CASSPAAGREKLFF. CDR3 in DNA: TGTGCCAGCTCACCCGCGGCAGGGCGTGAAAAACTGTTTTTT. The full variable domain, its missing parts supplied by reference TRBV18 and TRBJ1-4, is NAGVMQNPRHLVRRRGQEARLRCSPMKGHSHVYWYRQLPEEGLKFMVYLQKENIIDESGMPKERFSAEFPKEGPSILRIQQVVRGDSAAYFCASSPAAGREKLFFGSGTQLSVL.

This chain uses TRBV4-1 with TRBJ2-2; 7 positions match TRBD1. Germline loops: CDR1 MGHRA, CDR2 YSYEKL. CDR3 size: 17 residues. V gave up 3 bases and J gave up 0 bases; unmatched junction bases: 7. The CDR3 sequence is CASSHAAGGPNTGELFF. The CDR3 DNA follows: TGCGCCAGCAGCCACGCCGCAGGGGGTCCGAACACCGGGGAGCTGTTTTTT.